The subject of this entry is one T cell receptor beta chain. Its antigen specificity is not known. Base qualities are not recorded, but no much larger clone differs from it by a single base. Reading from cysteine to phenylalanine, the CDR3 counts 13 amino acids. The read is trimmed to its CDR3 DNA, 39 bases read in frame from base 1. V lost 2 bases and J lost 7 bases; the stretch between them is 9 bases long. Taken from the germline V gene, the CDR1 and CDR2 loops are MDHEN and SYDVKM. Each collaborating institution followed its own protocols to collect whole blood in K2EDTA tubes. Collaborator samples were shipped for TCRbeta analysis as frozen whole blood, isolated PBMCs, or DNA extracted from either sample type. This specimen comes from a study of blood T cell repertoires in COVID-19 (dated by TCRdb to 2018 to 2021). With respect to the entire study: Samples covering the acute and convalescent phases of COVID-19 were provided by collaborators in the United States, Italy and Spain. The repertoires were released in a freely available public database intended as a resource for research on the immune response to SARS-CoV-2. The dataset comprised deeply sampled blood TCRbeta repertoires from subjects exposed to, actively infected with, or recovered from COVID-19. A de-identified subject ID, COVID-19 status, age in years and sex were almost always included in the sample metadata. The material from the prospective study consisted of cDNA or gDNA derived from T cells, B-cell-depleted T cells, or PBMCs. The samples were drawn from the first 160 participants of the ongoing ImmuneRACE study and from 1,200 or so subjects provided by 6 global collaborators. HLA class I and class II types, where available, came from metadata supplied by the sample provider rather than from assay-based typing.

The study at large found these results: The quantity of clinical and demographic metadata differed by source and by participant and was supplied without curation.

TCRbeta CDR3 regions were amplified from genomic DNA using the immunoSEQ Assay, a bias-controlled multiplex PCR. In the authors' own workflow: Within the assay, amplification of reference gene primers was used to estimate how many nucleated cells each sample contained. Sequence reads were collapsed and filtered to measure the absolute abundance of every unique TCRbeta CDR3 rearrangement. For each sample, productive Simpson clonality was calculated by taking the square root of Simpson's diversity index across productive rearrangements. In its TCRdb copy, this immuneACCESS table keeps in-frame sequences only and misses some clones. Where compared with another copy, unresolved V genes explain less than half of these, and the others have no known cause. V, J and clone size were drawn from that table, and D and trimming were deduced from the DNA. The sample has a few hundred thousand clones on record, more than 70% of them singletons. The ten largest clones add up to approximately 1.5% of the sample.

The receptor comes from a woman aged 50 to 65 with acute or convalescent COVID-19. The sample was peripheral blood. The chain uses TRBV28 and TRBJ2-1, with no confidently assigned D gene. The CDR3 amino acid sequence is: CASSLSYGNEQFF. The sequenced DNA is TGTGCCAGCAGTTTAAGCTACGGGAATGAGCAGTTCTTC.